This T cell receptor beta chain was identified during a study of blood T cell repertoires in COVID-19. Germline CDR1 is GTSNPN and CDR2 is SVGIG (reference sequence). The CDR3 contains 12 residues. Trimming took 2 bases from V and 4 from J, leaving 8 bases between them. The table came from immunoSEQ multiplex PCR; TCRdb's copy has only in-frame clones and leaves some out. This sample has approximately 320,000 clones; 80% to 90% occur once, and the top ten carry about 8.9%. This clonotype originated in a woman aged 18-29 years who had recovered from COVID-19. The sequenced sample was PBMCs or T cells enriched from blood (not recorded which). This rearrangement joins TRBV30 to TRBJ1-1, with D unresolved. CDR3 residues: CAWSPIGTEAFF. The DNA for the CDR3 is TGTGCCTGGAGTCCCATCGGCACTGAAGCTTTCTTT.